This T cell receptor (beta chain) came from a study of CD8 T cells in ankylosing spondylitis. Study conclusions and caveats: For ankylosing spondylitis blood, a TCR beta motif of 7 or 8 highly homologous variants appeared characteristic.

After removal of 5 bases from V and 9 bases from J, the junction contained 6 bases not matched to a gene. The CDR3 is 14 amino acids. The germline V gene has CDR1 DFQATT and CDR2 SNEGSKA (reference sequence). Concerning this clonotype: What it recognizes is unknown.

TCRdb re-called the 5' RACE reads through MiXCR, storing one row per CDR3 protein. The sample yields some 800,000 distinct CDR3 sequences, 10% to 15% seen once. This receptor was identified in a male donor with ankylosing spondylitis. The rearrangement uses TRBV20-1 and TRBJ2-1; 14 bases fit TRBD2. The sample was blood, either unsorted or a sorted T cell fraction (not recorded which). Here the CDR3 reads CSAGLAGGQGEQFF. CDR3 bases: TGCAGTGCTGGACTAGCGGGGGGACAGGGTGAGCAGTTCTTC.